What follows describes a single T cell receptor beta chain. What it binds is not known. This sample was taken from a study of T-cell memory formation after mild COVID-19. 5'RACE primed from the constant segment yielded TCR alpha and TCR beta cDNA libraries bearing sample barcodes and UMIs. TCRdb recomputed calls from the 5' RACE reads with MiXCR, one row per CDR3 protein. Here the sample spans hundreds of thousands of distinct CDR3 sequences, roughly 17% being singletons. Study results and caveats: Clones shrinking between day 15 and 85 showed a balanced CD4/CD8 split, and those that grew later tilted toward CD4+. The study found contracting CD4+ clones mainly in CM and EM and contracting CD8+ clones in EMRA.

This TCR came from an adult woman who had mild COVID-19 (a few samples of this study predate the infection). Cell type and time point are not known. The sample was PBMCs or a T cell subset sorted from them (not recorded which).

The CDR3 spells CASSFDLTVYNEQFF. The DNA of the CDR3 is TGTGCCAGCAGCTTCGATTTGACAGTCTACAATGAGCAGTTCTTC. The chain is built from TRBV11-2 and TRBJ2-1; D is perhaps TRBD1 (5 bases). V was clipped by 3 bases and J by 3 bases, with 12 bases between them. The CDR3 contains 15 residues. In germline, CDR1 is SGHAT, CDR2 FQNNGV.